A selection of T cell receptor beta chains follows, all from one sample in a study of T cell repertoires in cytomegalovirus infection. TCRdb itself ran the reads through MiXCR, one entry per CDR3 protein. The top ten clones hold about 24% of a sample with approximately 500,000 distinct CDR3 sequences, approximately 15% of them seen once. Sequencing was carried out using CD8+ T cells from PBMCs. Receptors were obtained from a human donor in good health (CMV status not recorded). Some clones in this sample may be carry-over from other donors' samples. Both conserved end residues are part of each CDR3. The order of the fields is V gene, clone size, J gene, D gene, CDR3 DNA, CDR3 protein. The D gene is left open where the match is weak. Where a row states a size, it is once, few, many or the class of an expanded clone; other rows omit it.

TRBV7-9	many	TRBJ1-3	.	TGTGCCAGCAGAATATCGGGGCGAACCATATATTTT	CASRISGRTIYF
TRBV27	few	TRBJ1-5	.	TGTGCCAGCAGTTTATCGGGGGGAAACAATCAGCCCCAGCATTTT	CASSLSGGNNQPQHF
TRBV27	many	TRBJ1-6	.	TGTGCCAGCAGCCCGACGTGGGGTTGGAATTCACCCCTCCACTTT	CASSPTWGWNSPLHF
TRBV4-1	once	TRBJ1-1	.	TGCGCCAGCAGCCAAGAGGGGGGAAACACTGATGCTTTCTTT	CASSQEGGNTDAFF
TRBV6-5	.	TRBJ2-7	TRBD2	TGTGCCAGCACAACAAGGAGGACTAGGTACGAGCAGTACTTC	CASTTRRTRYEQYF
TRBV27	.	TRBJ2-7	.	TGTGCCAGCAGTTTATGGGGCGCCGACGAGCAGTACTTC	CASSLWGADEQYF
TRBV6-5	.	TRBJ2-2	TRBD1	TGTGCCAGCACCCGGACAGGGTATCTTCGCAAGGGCGGGGAGCTGTTTTTT	CASTRTGYLRKGGELFF
TRBV4-1	once	TRBJ2-1	.	TGCGCCAGCAGCCACGGCCAGGGAACCTACAATGAGCAGTTCTTC	CASSHGQGTYNEQFF
TRBV27	many	TRBJ1-2	.	TGTGCCAGCAGTTTAGGAGGGGGGCGCGCCTATGGCTACACCTTC	CASSLGGGRAYGYTF
TRBV7-9	many	TRBJ1-1	.	TGTGCCAGCAGCTTATCTGAAGCTTTCTTT	CASSLSEAFF
TRBV19	.	TRBJ2-3	.	TGTGCCAGTAGTATCTCTGGCGGCACGAGCACAGATACGCAGTATTTT	CASSISGGTSTDTQYF
TRBV12-5	few	TRBJ1-1	.	TGTGCTAGTTGGGAGGTTGCGGGTACTGAAGCTTTCTTT	CASWEVAGTEAFF
TRBV20-1	.	TRBJ2-7	.	TGCAGTGCTAGAAGGGGCGGCTCCTACGAGCAGTACTTC	CSARRGGSYEQYF
TRBV7-7	many	TRBJ2-5	.	TGTGCTAGCAGCGAAGGCGCAGGGGAGGGAGAGACCCAGTACTTC	CASSEGAGEGETQYF
TRBV6-5	many	TRBJ1-3	.	TGTGCCAGCAGTTCACAGGCGATCTCTGGAAACACCATATATTTT	CASSSQAISGNTIYF
TRBV7-3	many	TRBJ1-1	.	TGTGCCAGCAGCCTAACAGGGACCGCTGAAGCTTTCTTT	CASSLTGTAEAFF
TRBV27	many	TRBJ1-2	.	TGTGCCAGCAGCGACCGTCTTAGGGGCTACACCTTC	CASSDRLRGYTF
TRBV10-2	.	TRBJ1-1	.	TGCGCCAGCAGTGTGGGGGGGACTGATGCTTTCTTT	CASSVGGTDAFF
TRBV7-9	many	TRBJ2-7	.	TGTGCCAGCAGCCCTAGGACAGTACCCTACGAGCAGTACTTC	CASSPRTVPYEQYF
TRBV12-3/TRBV12-4	once	TRBJ2-5	.	TGTGCCAGCAGTTTAGCACGGGGTGGGGGTACGGAAGGAGAGACCCAGTACTTC	CASSLARGGGTEGETQYF
TRBV7-9	.	TRBJ2-2	.	TGTGCCAGCAGCCAAGAAAAGGGTTCCGGGGAGCTGTTTTTT	CASSQEKGSGELFF
TRBV6-5	few	TRBJ2-1	.	TGTGCCAGCAGTTACTCGATGGGCTCCTACAATGAGCAGTTCTTC	CASSYSMGSYNEQFF
TRBV7-2	many	TRBJ1-1	.	TGTGCCAGCAGCTTATATCCCGGGAACCCTCGGGAAGCTTTCTTT	CASSLYPGNPREAFF
TRBV25-1	many	TRBJ1-2	.	TGTGCCAGCAGTGAATGGGCGGGTCTGGGTGGCTACACCTTC	CASSEWAGLGGYTF
TRBV12-3/TRBV12-4	few	TRBJ2-7	.	TGTGCCAGCGGGCCGGGACTCCCCTACGAGCAGTACTTC	CASGPGLPYEQYF
TRBV19	few	TRBJ1-4	.	TGTGCCAGTAGTCCCCCGGCCGAGCCTCATGAAAAACTGTTTTTT	CASSPPAEPHEKLFF
TRBV5-6	many	TRBJ2-5	TRBD1	TGTGCCAGCAGCTGGGGGACAGGGGCGAGGGAGACCCAGTACTTC	CASSWGTGARETQYF
TRBV27	few	TRBJ2-2	TRBD2	TGTGCCAGCAGAGGGACTAGCGGGATAAGCGGGGAGCTGTTTTTT	CASRGTSGISGELFF
TRBV5-6	.	TRBJ2-1	.	TGTGCCAGCAGCGAGAGTGGTCATGAGCAGTTCTTC	CASSESGHEQFF
TRBV12-3/TRBV12-4	.	TRBJ1-1	TRBD1	TGTGCCAGCAGTTTGGGGACAGGCGAGACTGAAGCTTTCTTT	CASSLGTGETEAFF
TRBV20-1	many	TRBJ1-5	.	TGCAGTGCTAGAGACCCGGGGGCCAATCAGCCCCAGCATTTT	CSARDPGANQPQHF
TRBV9	.	TRBJ1-5	TRBD1	TGTGCCAGCAGCGAGACAGGGAATAGCAATCAGCCCCAGCATTTT	CASSETGNSNQPQHF
TRBV19	.	TRBJ1-1	.	TGTGCCAGTAGGACCACAATGTCAGGGAACACTGAAGCTTTCTTT	CASRTTMSGNTEAFF
TRBV11-2	few	TRBJ1-1	.	TGTGCCAGCAGCTTACAAGGTCGTGAAGCTTTCTTT	CASSLQGREAFF
TRBV12-5	.	TRBJ1-1	.	TGTGCTAGTGGTTTGGTACAGGTCGGCGGCACTGAAGCTTTCTTT	CASGLVQVGGTEAFF
TRBV28	many	TRBJ2-1	.	TGTGCCAGCCACAATAGGTACTCCTACAATGAGCAGTTCTTC	CASHNRYSYNEQFF
TRBV27	few	TRBJ2-7	.	TGTGCCAGCAGTAACAACAGGATACCCTACGAGCAGTACTTC	CASSNNRIPYEQYF
TRBV4-1	many	TRBJ2-5	TRBD2	TGCGCCAGCAGCCAGCTAGCGGGAGGGCCGGAGGAGACCCAGTACTTC	CASSQLAGGPEETQYF
TRBV20-1	few	TRBJ1-2	.	TGCAGTGCTGGGGTTACAGGAAGGCCGGGGTATGGCTACACCTTC	CSAGVTGRPGYGYTF
TRBV7-9	many	TRBJ2-6	.	TGTGCCAGCAGCTTAAGGCGGGAAGCTGGGGCCAACGTCCTGACTTTC	CASSLRREAGANVLTF
TRBV19	few	TRBJ2-1	.	TGTGCCAGTAGTATCGACTCGGGTAGCGGCTTGTACAATGAGCAGTTCTTC	CASSIDSGSGLYNEQFF
TRBV6-5	few	TRBJ2-5	.	TGTGCCAGCAGGTTCCATAGCGGACCCCAAGAGACCCAGTACTTC	CASRFHSGPQETQYF
TRBV24-1	few	TRBJ2-1	TRBD1	TGTGCCACCAGTGATTTGGGCAGGGGGACCAATGAGCAGTTCTTC	CATSDLGRGTNEQFF
TRBV12-5	.	TRBJ2-1	.	TGTGCTAGTGCTCCTCAGGGGGGGATTGGCTACAATGAGCAGTTCTTC	CASAPQGGIGYNEQFF
TRBV4-2	.	TRBJ2-1	TRBD2	TGTGCCAGCAGCCCCAAACTAGCGGCATTCTACAATGAGCAGTTCTTC	CASSPKLAAFYNEQFF
TRBV11-2	many	TRBJ2-7	TRBD1	TGTGCCAGCAGCCCAGGGGGCGTACACACCTACGAGCAGTACTTC	CASSPGGVHTYEQYF
TRBV6-1	few	TRBJ1-1	.	TGTGCCAGCGGGGCAACGCACACTGAAGCTTTCTTT	CASGATHTEAFF
TRBV5-6	.	TRBJ2-7	.	TGTGCCAGCAGCCTTAAGAGAAGGTACGGGGGCGAGCAGTACTTC	CASSLKRRYGGEQYF
TRBV6-6	many	TRBJ2-3	TRBD2	TGTGCCAGCAGTCCCCAGACTAGCGGGACTTACACAGATACGCAGTATTTT	CASSPQTSGTYTDTQYF
TRBV6-1	many	TRBJ2-7	TRBD1	TGTGCCAGCAGTTTCCGGGACAGGGCTTACGAGCAGTACTTC	CASSFRDRAYEQYF
TRBV7-3	many	TRBJ2-1	TRBD2	TGTGCCAGCAGCCGACTAGCGGGAGTGTACAATGAGCAGTTCTTC	CASSRLAGVYNEQFF
TRBV25-1	few	TRBJ2-7	.	TGTGCCAGCAGTGGGACACTCAATTACGAGCAGTACTTC	CASSGTLNYEQYF
TRBV28	many	TRBJ1-1	.	TGTGCCAGCAGTTTAGCGGGACACAAGAACACTGAAGCTTTCTTT	CASSLAGHKNTEAFF